These 13 T cell receptor beta chains were sequenced from one sample in a study of shared clonotypes between healthy human individuals. Sequencing used immunoSEQ multiplex PCR; TCRdb keeps in-frame clones, though not all of them. The table shows around 1.5 million clones, with approximately 98% occurring only once. Material for sequencing was naive CD4+ T cells sorted from blood. Subset denoted: CD45RA+ positively selected. Source of these receptors: a man aged 25-40 years in good health.

This chain connects TRBV5-8 to TRBJ1-5, with 9 positions matching TRBD1. The CDR3 is made up of 15 amino acids. The J segment lost 5 bases and the V segment lost 4 bases, leaving 7 bases of the junction unmatched. CDR1 SGHTS and CDR2 YDEGEE come from the germline V gene. The CDR3 is CASSKRDRADQPQHF. The CDR3 coding sequence is TGTGCCAGCAGCAAGAGGGACAGGGCTGATCAGCCCCAGCATTTT. The variable domain in full, completed from reference TRBV5-8 and TRBJ1-5, reads EAGVTQSPTHLIKTRGQQATLRCSPISGHTSVYWYQQALGLGLQFLLWYDEGEERNRGNFPPRFSGRQFPNYSSELNVNALELEDSALYLCASSKRDRADQPQHFGDGTRLSIL.

CDR3 in DNA: TGCAGCGTAACTACAGGGGGCGGAACTGAAGCTTTCTTT. It yields the protein CSVTTGGGTEAFF. J is TRBJ1-1 and V is TRBV29-1, with 9 bases lining up with TRBD1. Germline-derived CDR1 and CDR2 are SQVTM and ANQGSEA. The CDR3 is made up of 13 amino acids. The J segment lost 5 bases and the V segment lost 6 bases, leaving 7 bases of the junction unmatched.

The chain is built from TRBV11-1 and TRBJ2-7, with 8 bases fitting TRBD1. The CDR3 has 15 residues. Germline CDR1 is SGHAT and CDR2 is FQDESV (reference sequence). After removal of 4 bases from V and 0 bases from J, the junction contained 5 bases not matched to a gene. CDR3 bases: TGTGCCAGCAGCTCCTGGACAGGGAGCTCCTACGAGCAGTACTTC. It specifies CASSSWTGSSYEQYF.

V usage is TRBV29-1 and J usage is TRBJ2-3, with D perhaps assigned TRBD1 or TRBD2 (6 bases each). Germline CDR1 is SQVTM and CDR2 is ANQGSEA. The V gene lost 5 bases and the J gene lost 0 bases, with 24 bases spanning the gap. This CDR3 is 18 amino acids long. CDR3 protein: CSVLGGGSHPSSTDTQYF. The CDR3 nucleotides read TGCAGCGTTCTCGGGGGCGGCTCCCACCCATCTAGCACAGATACGCAGTATTTT.

The chain recombines TRBV5-1 with TRBJ1-4; no reliable D call. Trimming took off 3 bases at V and 3 bases at J, with 12 bases between the two ends. The CDR3 runs to 15 residues. CDR1 is SGHRS, CDR2 YFSETQ, per germline. For the CDR3, the DNA is TGCGCCAGCAGCTCGGCGCGCGGGTCTAATGAAAAACTGTTTTTT. Protein product: CASSSARGSNEKLFF.

This clone appeared once. The V gene is TRBV15, the J gene TRBJ1-2; 8 nucleotides match TRBD1. CDR3 size: 13 residues. After removal of 5 bases from V and 2 bases from J, the junction contained 1 base not matched to a gene. From germline, CDR1 is LNHNV and CDR2 YYDKDF (reference sequence). Here the CDR3 DNA reads TGTGCCACCAGCGGACAGGGCAACTATGGCTACACCTTC. Protein: CATSGQGNYGYTF.

The V call is TRBV13, the J call TRBJ2-1; no clear D gene. Germline CDR1 and CDR2: PRHDT and FYEKMQ (reference sequence). CDR3 length: 11 residues. The V gene lost 0 bases and the J gene lost 9 bases, with 3 bases spanning the gap. The CDR3 protein is CASSLGAEQFF. The CDR3 DNA sequence: TGTGCCAGCAGCTTAGGGGCTGAGCAGTTCTTC. The complete variable domain, with remaining parts taken from reference TRBV13 and TRBJ2-1, reads AAGVIQSPRHLIKEKRETATLKCYPIPRHDTVYWYQQGPGQDPQFLISFYEKMQSDKGSIPDRFSAQQFSDYHSELNMSSLELGDSALYFCASSLGAEQFFGPGTRLTVL.

The chain is built from TRBV5-6 and TRBJ2-6; D ambiguous. Germline CDR1 SGHDT, CDR2 YYEEEE. This CDR3 has 13 residues. Between the trimmed V and J ends, which lost 6 bases and 1 base, there was a span of 5 bases. CDR3 DNA sequence: TGTGCCAGCACCAAATCTGGGGCCAACGTCCTGACTTTC. It encodes CASTKSGANVLTF. The variable domain in full, completed from reference TRBV5-6 and TRBJ2-6, reads DAGVTQSPTHLIKTRGQQVTLRCSPKSGHDTVSWYQQALGQGPQFIFQYYEEEERQRGNFPDRFSGHQFPNYSSELNVNALLLGDSALYLCASTKSGANVLTFGAGSRLTVL.

Turning to this clone: The junction does not match germline at one end; this may be a read error. V gene TRBV5-1 combines with J gene TRBJ2-5, with TRBD1 as a possible D gene (6 bases). CDR1 SGHRS and CDR2 YFSETQ come from the germline V gene. CDR3 length: 16 residues. The CDR3, as DNA: TGCGTCAGCAGCTTGGGGGCGCTGGCTGGACAAGAGACCCAGTACTTC. This encodes CVSSLGALAGQETQYF. The whole variable domain, filled in from reference TRBV5-1 and TRBJ2-5, reads KAGVTQTPRYLIKTRGQQVTLSCSPISGHRSVSWYQQTPGQGLQFLFEYFSETQRNKGNFPGRFSGRQFSNSRSEMNVSTLELGDSALYLCVSSLGALAGQETQYFGPGTRLLVL.

The chain links TRBV5-6 to TRBJ1-1; 7 positions agree with TRBD1. Per the germline V gene, CDR1 is SGHDT and CDR2 is YYEEEE. The CDR3 loop spans 15 amino acids. V lost 0 bases, J lost 1 base, and 3 bases stayed unmatched. CDR3 protein: CASSLVRQGNTEAFF. The CDR3 DNA sequence: TGTGCCAGCAGCTTGGTACGACAGGGGAACACTGAAGCTTTCTTT.

The chain links TRBV19 to TRBJ2-7; the match to TRBD2 covers 10 bases. The CDR3 loop spans 14 amino acids. CDR1 and CDR2 from the germline V gene are LNHDA and SQIVND (reference sequence). V was clipped by 7 bases and J by 5 bases; unmatched bases: 8. Written as DNA, the CDR3 is TGTGCCAGTACCCCCCGGGGACTAGCGAACGAGCAGTACTTC. Its protein product is CASTPRGLANEQYF.

As regards this clone: Other DNA sequences in the sample encode the same CDR3. The chain combines TRBV18 with TRBJ2-5; 13 nucleotides match TRBD2. This CDR3 is built from 16 residues. With V trimmed by 2 bases and J by 5 bases, 5 bases remained unmatched. In germline, CDR1 is KGHSH, CDR2 LQKENI. Written as DNA, the CDR3 is TGTGCCAGCTCACCAGGACTAGCGGGAGTCGGTGAGACCCAGTACTTC. This codes for CASSPGLAGVGETQYF.

This chain connects TRBV5-6 to TRBJ1-1; possible D gene TRBD1, 6 bases. From germline, CDR1 is SGHDT and CDR2 YYEEEE. This CDR3 spans 12 amino acids. V lost 0 bases and J 11 bases, leaving 11 bases between the germline ends. The CDR3 region has the DNA TGTGCCAGCAGCTTGGAGGGGGGAGGCGCTTTCTTT. Translating it yields CASSLEGGGAFF.